One and the same sample provided the 30 T cell receptor beta chains below, sequenced in a study of T cell repertoires in cytomegalovirus infection. From the reads, TCRdb called clonotypes with MiXCR, one entry per CDR3 protein. The sample contains more than 200,000 distinct CDR3 sequences, around 8.7% of which appear only once. Material for sequencing was PBMCs. The receptors derive from a human donor in good health (CMV status not recorded). Some clones in this sample may be carry-over from other donors' samples.

The sample holds many counts of this clonotype. The rearrangement uses TRBV29-1 and TRBJ2-6; D call uncertain. The CDR3 runs 15 residues. The V gene's germline CDR1 is SQVTM and CDR2 ANQGSEA. V lost 0 bases and J 0 bases, leaving 6 bases between the germline ends. The CDR3 DNA follows: TGCAGCGTTGAAGATTTGCGCTCTGGGGCCAACGTCCTGACTTTC. This gives the protein CSVEDLRSGANVLTF.

This clonotype came up many times. This chain links TRBV10-3 with TRBJ1-3; D ambiguous. The V and J ends lost 10 bases and 3 bases respectively, with 10 bases between them. This CDR3 has 12 residues. Germline-derived CDR1 and CDR2 are ENHRY and SYGVKD. In DNA form, the CDR3 reads TGTGCCACCGGGATCAATGGAAACACCATATATTTT. Translating gives CATGINGNTIYF.

This clonotype was counted ten times or more. This chain joins TRBV7-9 and TRBJ1-1, with a tentative D call TRBD1 (6 bases). The CDR3 totals 14 residues. The germline V and J ends were trimmed by 7 bases and 5 bases, with 17 bases remaining between them. CDR1 SEHNR and CDR2 FQNEAQ come from the germline V gene (reference sequence). CDR3 sequence reads: CASISAGEYTEAFF. DNA for the CDR3: TGTGCCAGCATTTCGGCAGGGGAGTATACTGAAGCTTTCTTT.

In this sample, this clonotype turned up many times. This rearrangement joins TRBV7-2 to TRBJ2-1; TRBD2 aligns across 9 bases. V was clipped by 5 bases and J by 9 bases; unmatched bases: 14. Germline V lookup: CDR1 SGHTA, CDR2 FQGNSA. The CDR3 totals 16 residues. Here the CDR3 reads CASSTRGGAFSPEQFF. The CDR3 DNA sequence: TGTGCCAGCAGCACACGCGGGGGGGCCTTTTCCCCTGAGCAGTTCTTC.

This clonotype has ten or more counts. The CDR3: CASSLAGGYEKLFF. In DNA form, the CDR3 reads TGTGCCAGCAGCTTAGCAGGGGGCTATGAAAAACTGTTTTTT. The V and J genes are TRBV7-2 and TRBJ1-4; TRBD1 aligns across 7 bases. The CDR3 consists of 14 residues. CDR1 and CDR2 from the germline V gene are SGHTA and FQGNSA. V lost 0 bases and J lost 6; bases outside the gene matches: 1.

This clonotype occurred many times. V and J are TRBV12-3 or TRBV12-4 and TRBJ2-5; D is perhaps TRBD2 (7 bases). Trimming took off 5 bases at V and 2 bases at J, with 21 bases between the two ends. The CDR3 sequence is 17 residues long. The CDR3 region is CASSPPLGGGFQETQYF. CDR3 DNA sequence: TGTGCCAGCAGTCCCCCTTTAGGCGGGGGCTTTCAAGAGACCCAGTACTTC.

Many counts were recorded for this clonotype. The chain has TRBV3-1 and TRBJ1-4, with D uncertain. V was trimmed by 5 bases and J by 8 bases, leaving 15 bases between them. Germline CDR1 reads LGHDT; CDR2 reads YNNKEL (reference sequence). This CDR3 region has 14 residues. The CDR3 coding sequence is TGTGCCAGCAGCGCCGAAACATCGAAGGAAAAACTGTTTTTT. This encodes CASSAETSKEKLFF.

This clonotype has just a few counts. In DNA form, the CDR3 reads TGTGCCAGTAACAGGTTAGAGAGCACTGAAGCTTTCTTT. Translating gives CASNRLESTEAFF. The chain joins TRBV19 to TRBJ1-1; D perhaps matches TRBD1 (5 bases). CDR1 is LNHDA, CDR2 SQIVND, per germline (reference sequence). Trimming removed 7 bases from V and 4 bases from J, with 13 bases in between. The CDR3 has 13 amino acids.

This chain connects TRBV7-2 to TRBJ1-6; D is unresolved. Germline V CDR1 and CDR2: SGHTA, FQGNSA. Trimming stripped 5 bases from V and 7 bases from J, with 12 bases between. The CDR3 runs 14 residues. Written as DNA, the CDR3 is TGTGCCAGCAGCAAGAACGGAGAGAATTCACCCCTCCACTTT. Its translation is CASSKNGENSPLHF. Full variable domain (rest looked up from reference TRBV7-2 and TRBJ1-6): GAGVSQSPSNKVTEKGKDVELRCDPISGHTALYWYRQSLGQGLEFLIYFQGNSAPDKSGLPSDRFSAERTGGSVSTLTIQRTQQEDSAVYLCASSKNGENSPLHFGNGTRLTVT.

The gene calls are TRBV12-3 or TRBV12-4 and TRBJ1-1; 7 bases are a match to TRBD1. The length of the CDR3 is 14 residues. Unmatched junction bases numbered 8, after V lost 5 bases and J lost 5 bases. The CDR3 sequence is CASSPRQGQTEAFF. Written as DNA, the CDR3 is TGTGCCAGCAGTCCCCGACAGGGTCAGACTGAAGCTTTCTTT.

This clonotype was observed many times. This sequence joins TRBV12-3 or TRBV12-4 and TRBJ2-1; D is uncertain. V was pared by 2 bases and J by 5 bases, with 10 bases between. CDR3 length: 14 amino acids. CDR3: CASSLWRPDNEQFF. The CDR3 region has the DNA TGTGCCAGCAGTTTATGGCGACCCGACAATGAGCAGTTCTTC.

This clonotype was seen at least ten times. This sequence joins TRBV29-1 and TRBJ1-1; TRBD1 might be the D (6 bases). Between the trimmed V and J ends, which lost 0 bases and 4 bases, there was a span of 18 bases. The CDR3 extends over 16 amino acids. CDR1 is SQVTM and CDR2 is ANQGSEA in the germline V gene. The CDR3 coding sequence is TGCAGCGTTGAAGAGGTCGGGGGCGCTCTAGTCACTGAAGCTTTCTTT. Its protein is CSVEEVGGALVTEAFF.

In this sample, this clonotype turned up many times. The chain combines TRBV7-2 with TRBJ1-2, with D possibly being TRBD1 (6 bases). Germline CDR1 is SGHTA and CDR2 is FQGNSA. The CDR3 is made up of 14 amino acids. Trimming took off 4 bases at V and 7 bases at J, with 16 bases between the two ends. CDR3 DNA: TGTGCCAGCAGCTCCCCGCCAGGGGCAAGTGGCTACACCTTC. Amino acids: CASSSPPGASGYTF.

In this sample, this clonotype turned up many times. This chain links TRBV6-6 with TRBJ2-7, with 8 bases aligning to TRBD1. The trim removed 4 bases at V and 3 bases at J, leaving 8 bases unmatched. Germline CDR1 and CDR2: MNHNY and SVGAGI (reference sequence). This CDR3 comprises 15 residues. CDR3 DNA sequence: TGTGCCAGCAGTTCCCAACCACAGGGGGTCTACGAGCAGTACTTC. It yields the protein CASSSQPQGVYEQYF.

The chain uses TRBV7-2 and TRBJ1-2; tentative D call: TRBD1 (6 bases). Trimming stripped 5 bases from V and 4 bases from J, with 8 bases between. CDR1 and CDR2 from the germline V gene are SGHTA and FQGNSA. This CDR3 spans 12 amino acids. The CDR3 loop reads CASSKDSYGYTF. CDR3 nucleotide sequence: TGTGCCAGCAGCAAGGACAGCTATGGCTACACCTTC.

This chain connects TRBV29-1 to TRBJ2-1; possibly TRBD1 for D (6 bases). Trimming removed 3 bases at V and 2 bases at J, with 11 bases between. The germline gives CDR1 SQVTM, CDR2 ANQGSEA. CDR3 length: 14 amino acids. The CDR3 here is CSVDSTGAYNEQFF. CDR3 nucleotides: TGCAGCGTTGACTCGACAGGCGCCTACAATGAGCAGTTCTTC.

This clonotype has a count of ten or more. The V gene is TRBV7-2, the J gene TRBJ1-1, with TRBD1 matching 7 bases. In germline, CDR1 is SGHTA, CDR2 FQGNSA. The CDR3 contains 20 residues. V gave up 1 base and J gave up 0 bases; unmatched junction bases: 17. The DNA of the CDR3 is TGTGCCAGCAGCTTAGTAGCCAGCCTGGAGAGGGGGCGAATGAACACTGAAGCTTTCTTT. This translates into CASSLVASLERGRMNTEAFF.

This clonotype turned up a few times. This rearrangement joins TRBV7-9 to TRBJ1-2; 10 nucleotides agree with TRBD1. This CDR3 has 15 amino acids. V dropped 5 bases and J dropped 4; count of bases not matched to a gene: 7. CDR1 and CDR2 (germline): SEHNR, FQNEAQ (reference sequence). CDR3: CASSPGQGSFYGYTF. CDR3 sequence (DNA): TGTGCCAGCAGCCCGGGACAGGGGTCCTTCTATGGCTACACCTTC.

The sample holds a few counts of this clonotype. The chain links TRBV28 to TRBJ1-5; tentative D call: TRBD1 (6 bases). This CDR3 spans 14 amino acids. V shed 7 bases and J shed 2 bases, with 12 bases lying between them. Germline loops: CDR1 MDHEN, CDR2 SYDVKM. As DNA, the CDR3 is TGTGCCAGCAAACAAGGGGGTGGCAATCAGCCCCAGCATTTT. Amino acid sequence: CASKQGGGNQPQHF.

This clonotype was seen repeatedly, ten times or more. The chain uses TRBV7-2 and TRBJ1-1; D not resolved. The CDR3 sequence is 14 residues long. CDR1 is SGHTA, CDR2 FQGNSA, per germline. V dropped 3 bases and J dropped 1 base, with 9 bases sitting between them. The CDR3 here is CASSFTQPNTEAFF. The CDR3, as DNA: TGTGCCAGCAGCTTCACTCAGCCGAACACTGAAGCTTTCTTT.

This clonotype showed up many times. The V gene is TRBV27, the J gene TRBJ2-5; D gene ambiguous. Germline loops: CDR1 MNHEY, CDR2 SMNVEV (reference sequence). Trimming cost V 6 bases and J 6 bases, with 23 bases left between them. The CDR3 contains 16 residues. Here the CDR3 reads CASSQKIPGKEKTQYF. The CDR3 DNA reads as TGTGCCAGCAGCCAAAAAATCCCCGGAAAAGAGAAGACCCAGTACTTC.

This clonotype showed up just a few times. In DNA form, the CDR3 reads TGTGCCATCAGTGAAGACACTGAAGCTTTCTTT. It translates to CAISEDTEAFF. V usage is TRBV10-3 and J usage is TRBJ1-1; D is unclear. The V and J ends lost 3 bases and 3 bases respectively, with 2 bases between them. CDR1 and CDR2 (germline): ENHRY, SYGVKD. The CDR3 is 11 residues long.

This clonotype was picked up many times. The chain joins TRBV7-2 to TRBJ2-7; 8 bases fit TRBD1. With 4 bases clipped from V and 3 bases from J, the junction kept 8 bases outside the gene matches. CDR3 length: 15 amino acids. Germline-derived CDR1 and CDR2 are SGHTA and FQGNSA. The CDR3 DNA sequence: TGTGCCAGCAGCTCAAATGCAGGGGGCATCTACGAGCAGTACTTC. Translated, it gives CASSSNAGGIYEQYF.

This clonotype was detected many times. J is TRBJ1-1 and V is TRBV12-3 or TRBV12-4; no reliable D call. The length of the CDR3 is 13 residues. V was pared by 1 base and J by 9 bases, with 12 bases between. CDR3 protein: CASSLGRGQKAFF. DNA for the CDR3: TGTGCCAGCAGTTTAGGCAGAGGGCAAAAAGCTTTCTTT.

J is TRBJ1-1 and V is TRBV11-2; tentatively, D is TRBD1 (5 bases). CDR1 is SGHAT, CDR2 FQNNGV, per germline. The CDR3 totals 13 residues. The V and J ends lost 8 bases and 7 bases respectively, with 17 bases between them. Here the CDR3 DNA reads TGTGCCAGCTCGGGACTTCGCGGGGGTGAAGCTTTCTTT. Its protein product is CASSGLRGGEAFF. The full variable domain, completed using reference TRBV11-2 and TRBJ1-1, is EAGVAQSPRYKIIEKRQSVAFWCNPISGHATLYWYQQILGQGPKLLIQFQNNGVVDDSQLPKDRFSAERLKGVDSTLKIQPAKLEDSAVYLCASSGLRGGEAFFGQGTRLTVV.

This clonotype was seen many times. The chain carries TRBV7-2 and TRBJ1-5, with no clear D. CDR1 is SGHTA and CDR2 is FQGNSA in the germline V gene. Trimming removed 1 base at V and 6 bases at J, with 4 bases between. The CDR3 runs 12 residues. The CDR3 DNA reads TGTGCCAGCAGCTTAGGACTTCAGCCCCAGCATTTT. Residues: CASSLGLQPQHF.

This clonotype was recorded many times. The rearrangement links TRBV28 to TRBJ1-6; D gene uncertain. Germline CDR1 MDHEN, CDR2 SYDVKM. This CDR3 has 16 residues. Between the trimmed V and J ends, which lost 4 bases and 0 bases, there was a span of 10 bases. CDR3 amino acids: CASSSMEASYNSPLHF. CDR3 nucleotide sequence: TGTGCCAGCAGTTCAATGGAGGCCTCCTATAATTCACCCCTCCACTTT.

There are many counts of this clonotype. The rearrangement joins TRBV19 to TRBJ2-2; no clear D gene. Germline CDR1 LNHDA, CDR2 SQIVND (reference sequence). CDR3 length equals 14 residues. V gave up 2 bases and J gave up 4 bases, with 8 bases separating them. The CDR3 DNA is TGTGCCAGTAGTATATGGGGTTCCACCGGGGAGCTGTTTTTT. It is translated as CASSIWGSTGELFF.

The table lists this clonotype with many counts. The gene calls are TRBV6-2 or TRBV6-3 and TRBJ2-6; 7 nucleotides agree with TRBD1. CDR3 size: 18 residues. V trimming: 5 bases; J trimming: 0 bases; junction bases outside the gene matches: 10. Germline lookup yields CDR1 MNHEY and CDR2 SVGEGT. The CDR3 sequence: CASSKTGVVGSGANVLTF. DNA of the CDR3: TGTGCCAGCAGTAAAACAGGGGTGGTTGGCTCTGGGGCCAACGTCCTGACTTTC.

This clonotype was counted between two and nine times. J is TRBJ2-2 and V is TRBV19; 9 nucleotides line up with TRBD2. The trim removed 1 base at V and 4 bases at J, leaving 10 bases unmatched. Germline lookup yields CDR1 LNHDA and CDR2 SQIVND (reference sequence). The CDR3 contains 18 residues. CDR3 sequence reads: CASSIGGSGGLSTGELFF. In DNA form, the CDR3 reads TGTGCCAGTAGTATAGGTGGTAGCGGGGGCCTTTCCACCGGGGAGCTGTTTTTT.